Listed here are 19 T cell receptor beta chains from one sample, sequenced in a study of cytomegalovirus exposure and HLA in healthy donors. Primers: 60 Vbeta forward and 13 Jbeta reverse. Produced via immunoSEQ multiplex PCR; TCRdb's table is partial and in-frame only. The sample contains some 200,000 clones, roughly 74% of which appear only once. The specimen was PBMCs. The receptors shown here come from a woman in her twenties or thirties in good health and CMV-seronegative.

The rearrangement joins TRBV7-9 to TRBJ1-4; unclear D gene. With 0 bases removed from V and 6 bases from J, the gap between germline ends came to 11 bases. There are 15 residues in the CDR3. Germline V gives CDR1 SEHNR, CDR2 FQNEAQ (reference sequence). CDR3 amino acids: CASSLARFLDEKLFF. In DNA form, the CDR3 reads TGTGCCAGCAGCTTAGCGCGTTTTCTCGATGAAAAACTGTTTTTT.

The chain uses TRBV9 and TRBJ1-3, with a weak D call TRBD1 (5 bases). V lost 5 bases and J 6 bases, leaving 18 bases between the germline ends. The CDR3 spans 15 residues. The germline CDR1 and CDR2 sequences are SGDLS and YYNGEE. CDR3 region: CASSPGGSLENTIYF. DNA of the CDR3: TGTGCCAGCAGTCCCGGGGGTTCTCTGGAAAACACCATATATTTT.

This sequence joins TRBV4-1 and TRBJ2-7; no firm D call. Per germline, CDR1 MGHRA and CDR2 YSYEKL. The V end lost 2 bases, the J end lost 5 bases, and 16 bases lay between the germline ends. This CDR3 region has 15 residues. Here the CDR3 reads CASSQSRLQPNEQYF. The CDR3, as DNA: TGCGCCAGCAGCCAAAGTCGACTGCAACCTAACGAGCAGTACTTC.

CDR3 sequence: CASSPLVGGTYEQYF. The DNA of the CDR3 is TGTGCCAGCAGTCCCCTCGTCGGGGGGACCTACGAGCAGTACTTC. V gene TRBV27 combines with J gene TRBJ2-7, with 7 bases that match TRBD2. The CDR3 spans 15 residues. Looked up from germline, CDR1 is MNHEY and CDR2 is SMNVEV (reference sequence). With 5 bases clipped from V and 2 bases from J, the junction kept 9 bases outside the gene matches.

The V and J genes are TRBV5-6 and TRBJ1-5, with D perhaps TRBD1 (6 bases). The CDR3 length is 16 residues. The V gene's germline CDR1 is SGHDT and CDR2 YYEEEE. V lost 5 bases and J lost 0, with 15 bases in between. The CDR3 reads CASSSLQGNSNQPQHF. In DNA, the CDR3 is TGTGCCAGCAGTTCCCTACAGGGTAATAGCAATCAGCCCCAGCATTTT.

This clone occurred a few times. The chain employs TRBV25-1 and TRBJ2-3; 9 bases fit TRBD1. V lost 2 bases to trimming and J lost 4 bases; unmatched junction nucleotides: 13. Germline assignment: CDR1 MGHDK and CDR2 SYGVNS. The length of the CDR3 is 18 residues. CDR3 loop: CASSEIAFDRGLADTQYF. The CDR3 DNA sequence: TGTGCCAGCAGTGAAATAGCCTTCGACAGGGGGTTGGCAGATACGCAGTATTTT.

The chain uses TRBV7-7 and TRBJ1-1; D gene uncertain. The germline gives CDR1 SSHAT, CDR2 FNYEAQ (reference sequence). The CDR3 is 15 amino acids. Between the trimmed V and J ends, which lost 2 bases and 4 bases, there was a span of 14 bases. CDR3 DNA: TGTGCCAGCAGCTTAATTCGGGATTCGGGCACTGAAGCTTTCTTT. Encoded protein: CASSLIRDSGTEAFF.

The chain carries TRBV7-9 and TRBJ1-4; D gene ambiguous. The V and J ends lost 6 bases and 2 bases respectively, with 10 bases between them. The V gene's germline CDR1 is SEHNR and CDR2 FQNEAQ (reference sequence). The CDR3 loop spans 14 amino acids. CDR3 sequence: CASRNGGTNEKLFF. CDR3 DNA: TGTGCCAGCAGGAACGGCGGCACTAATGAAAAACTGTTTTTT.

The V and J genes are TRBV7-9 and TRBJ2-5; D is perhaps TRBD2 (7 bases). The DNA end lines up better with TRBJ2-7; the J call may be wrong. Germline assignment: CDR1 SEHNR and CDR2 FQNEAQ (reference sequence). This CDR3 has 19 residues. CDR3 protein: CASSPSLMGGGHLPGEQYF. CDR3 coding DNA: TGTGCCAGCAGCCCCTCCCTTATGGGCGGGGGCCACTTGCCGGGCGAGCAGTACTTC.

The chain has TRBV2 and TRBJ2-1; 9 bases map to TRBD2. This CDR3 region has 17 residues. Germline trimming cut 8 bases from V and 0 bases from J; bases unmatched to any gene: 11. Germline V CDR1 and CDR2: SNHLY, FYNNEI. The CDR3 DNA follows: TGTGCCAGCTTTTTAAGGACTAGCGAGAGCTCCTACAATGAGCAGTTCTTC. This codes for CASFLRTSESSYNEQFF.

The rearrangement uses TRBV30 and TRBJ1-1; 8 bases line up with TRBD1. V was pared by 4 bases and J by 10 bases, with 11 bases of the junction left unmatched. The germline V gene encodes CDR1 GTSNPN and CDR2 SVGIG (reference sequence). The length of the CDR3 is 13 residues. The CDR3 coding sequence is TGTGCCTGGATCCCAGGGGGCAGGGTACCAGCTTTCTTT. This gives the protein CAWIPGGRVPAFF. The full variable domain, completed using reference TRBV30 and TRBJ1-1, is SQTIHQWPATLVQPVGSPLSLECTVEGTSNPNLYWYRQAAGRGLQLLFYSVGIGQISSEVPQNLSASRPQDRQFILSSKKLLLSDSGFYLCAWIPGGRVPAFFGQGTRLTVV.

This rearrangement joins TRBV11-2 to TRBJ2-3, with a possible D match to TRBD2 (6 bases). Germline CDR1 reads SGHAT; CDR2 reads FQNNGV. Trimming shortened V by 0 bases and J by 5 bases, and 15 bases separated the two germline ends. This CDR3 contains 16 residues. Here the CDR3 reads CASSLDLPSEGDTQYF. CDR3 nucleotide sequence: TGTGCCAGCAGCTTAGATCTGCCTAGCGAGGGAGATACGCAGTATTTT.

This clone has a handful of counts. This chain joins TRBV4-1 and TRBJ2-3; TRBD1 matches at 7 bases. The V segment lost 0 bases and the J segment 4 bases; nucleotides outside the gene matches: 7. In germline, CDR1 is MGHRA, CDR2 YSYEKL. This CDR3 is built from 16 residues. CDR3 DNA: TGCGCCAGCAGCCAAGATCCGAGGGGGCACCCAGATACGCAGTATTTT. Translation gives CASSQDPRGHPDTQYF.

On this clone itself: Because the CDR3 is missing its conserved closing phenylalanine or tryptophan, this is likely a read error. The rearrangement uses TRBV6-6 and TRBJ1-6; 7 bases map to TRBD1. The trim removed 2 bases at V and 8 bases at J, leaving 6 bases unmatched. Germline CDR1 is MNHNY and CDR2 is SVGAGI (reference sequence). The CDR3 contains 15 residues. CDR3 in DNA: TGTGCCAGCAGTTACCGCCCGACAGGGTATTCACCCCTCCACCTT. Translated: CASSYRPTGYSPLHL.

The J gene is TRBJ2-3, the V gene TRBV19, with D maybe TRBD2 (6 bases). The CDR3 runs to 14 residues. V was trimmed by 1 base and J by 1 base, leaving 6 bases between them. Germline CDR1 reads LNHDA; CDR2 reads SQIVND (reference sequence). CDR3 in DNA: TGTGCCAGTAGTATAGCGGGGGGCACAGATACGCAGTATTTT. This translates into CASSIAGGTDTQYF.

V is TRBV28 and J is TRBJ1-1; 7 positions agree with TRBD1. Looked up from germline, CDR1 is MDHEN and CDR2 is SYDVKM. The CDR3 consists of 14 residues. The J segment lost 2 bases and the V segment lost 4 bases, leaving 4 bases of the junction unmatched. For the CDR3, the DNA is TGTGCCAGCAGTTCGACAGGGCTTAACACTGAAGCTTTCTTT. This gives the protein CASSSTGLNTEAFF. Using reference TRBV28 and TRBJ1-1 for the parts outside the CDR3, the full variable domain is DVKVTQSSRYLVKRTGEKVFLECVQDMDHENMFWYRQDPGLGLRLIYFSYDVKMKEKGDIPEGYSVSREKKERFSLILESASTNQTSMYLCASSSTGLNTEAFFGQGTRLTVV.

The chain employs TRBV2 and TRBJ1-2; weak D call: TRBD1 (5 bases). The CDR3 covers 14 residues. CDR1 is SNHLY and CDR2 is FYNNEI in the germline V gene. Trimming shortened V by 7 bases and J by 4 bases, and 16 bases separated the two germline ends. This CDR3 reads CASTSTPGGYGYTF. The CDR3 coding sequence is TGTGCCAGCACGTCAACTCCCGGGGGCTATGGCTACACCTTC.

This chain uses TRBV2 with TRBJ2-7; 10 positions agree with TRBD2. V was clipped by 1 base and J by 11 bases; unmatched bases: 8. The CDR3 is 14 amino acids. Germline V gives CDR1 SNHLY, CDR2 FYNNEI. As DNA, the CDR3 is TGTGCCAGCAGTGAAGATGGAGCGGGGGGGCCAAAGTACTTC. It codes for CASSEDGAGGPKYF.

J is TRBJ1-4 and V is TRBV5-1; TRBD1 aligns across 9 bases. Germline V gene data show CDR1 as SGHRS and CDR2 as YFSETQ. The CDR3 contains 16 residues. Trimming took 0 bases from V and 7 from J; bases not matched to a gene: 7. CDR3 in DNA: TGCGCCAGCAGCTTGGAGGGACAGGGACGGAGTGAAAAACTGTTTTTT. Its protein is CASSLEGQGRSEKLFF.